This T cell receptor (beta chain) was obtained from a study of T cell repertoires in cytomegalovirus infection. The wider study: Through public TCR beta signatures, both CMV infection and matching HLA type were indicated. Notes on the study in general: In two of eight donors, the top clonotype was HLA-C-restricted CMV-specific. Accumulated public TCR beta family frequency recognized individuals carrying CMV together with the relevant HLA.

With respect to this clonotype: Its antigen is not identified.

The germline gives CDR1 SGHDT, CDR2 YYEEEE. This CDR3 is built from 15 residues. Trimming pared 2 bases from V and 0 bases from J, leaving 9 bases between. Using its own MiXCR run on the reads, TCRdb lists one record per CDR3 protein. The table lists fewer than 900,000 distinct CDR3 sequences, about 29% of them singletons, with 13% in the top ten. Sequences were derived from cultured CD8+ T cells from PBMCs, sampled from culture after CMV antigen stimulation. The clonotype was recovered from a human donor in good health (CMV status not recorded). Some clones in this sample may be carry-over from other donors' samples. The chain joins TRBV5-6 to TRBJ1-3, with D hard to call. The DNA of the CDR3 is TGTGCCAGCAGCTTACCGAACCCCTCTGGAAACACCATATATTTT. This translates into CASSLPNPSGNTIYF.